This entry lists 8 T cell receptor beta chains sequenced from one sample in a study of identical twins. TCRdb used MiXCR to reprocess the 5' RACE reads, holding one entry per CDR3 protein. The top ten clones hold around 13% of a sample with hundreds of thousands of distinct CDR3 sequences, 18% of them seen once. The data also belong to a second study, concerning T cells expressing NK-cell markers.

Sequenced material: PBMCs. These receptor sequences come from a young woman in good health.

This clonotype was recorded a few times. CDR3 in amino acids: CASSPKPSGSSYNEQFF. The CDR3 DNA is TGTGCCAGCAGCCCCAAGCCTAGCGGGAGCTCCTACAATGAGCAGTTCTTC. The chain employs TRBV9 and TRBJ2-1; 10 nucleotides align to TRBD2. V shed 4 bases, J shed 0 bases, and the junction held 7 bases outside the gene matches. This CDR3 has 17 amino acids. CDR1 SGDLS and CDR2 YYNGEE come from the germline V gene.

Many counts were recorded for this clonotype. The J gene is TRBJ2-1, the V gene TRBV7-9; tentatively, D is TRBD2 (6 bases). The CDR3 is 14 residues long. V was pared by 3 bases and J by 3 bases, with 9 bases between. The germline CDR1 and CDR2 sequences are SEHNR and FQNEAQ (reference sequence). The CDR3 here is CASSLVADYNEQFF. CDR3 sequence (DNA): TGTGCCAGCAGCTTGGTAGCGGACTACAATGAGCAGTTCTTC.

This chain joins TRBV7-2 and TRBJ2-5; D is perhaps TRBD1 or TRBD2 (5 bases each). CDR1 is SGHTA, CDR2 FQGNSA, per germline. This CDR3 comprises 13 residues. V gave up 7 bases and J gave up 7 bases, with 16 bases separating them. The CDR3 DNA follows: TGTGCCAGCACCCCGCCGGGACCAGGGACCCAGTACTTC. Its protein is CASTPPGPGTQYF.

This clonotype was picked up a small number of times. The chain links TRBV10-3 to TRBJ2-5, with D perhaps matching TRBD1 (5 bases). CDR1 is ENHRY, CDR2 SYGVKD, per germline. The CDR3 has 16 amino acids. Trimming cost V 0 bases and J 3 bases, with 14 bases left between them. CDR3 coding DNA: TGTGCCATCAGTGAGTCGGGTTATACAGGAAAAGAGACCCAGTACTTC. Translated: CAISESGYTGKETQYF.

The chain has TRBV6-1 and TRBJ1-2; tentative D call: TRBD1 (6 bases). Per germline, CDR1 MNHNS and CDR2 SASEGT. V was cut by 7 bases and J by 4 bases, with 16 bases left in between. This CDR3 is built from 14 residues. CDR3 DNA: TGTGCCAGCACCAAACAGGGATCGGGCTATGGCTACACCTTC. Encoded protein: CASTKQGSGYGYTF.

This rearrangement joins TRBV7-9 to TRBJ2-7, with 9 bases aligning to TRBD1. CDR3 length: 17 residues. Looked up from germline, CDR1 is SEHNR and CDR2 is FQNEAQ (reference sequence). With V trimmed by 5 bases and J by 2 bases, 13 bases remained unmatched. The CDR3 region has the DNA TGTGCCAGCAGCCCCTTGACAGGGGGGACTCTCACCTACGAGCAGTACTTC. Amino acid sequence: CASSPLTGGTLTYEQYF.

This sequence joins TRBV20-1 and TRBJ2-1; D uncertain. Germline V gene sequence: CDR1 DFQATT, CDR2 SNEGSKA (reference sequence). The CDR3 spans 13 residues. Trimming took 0 bases from V and 9 from J, leaving 12 bases between them. The CDR3 is CSARDNFRSEQFF. CDR3 nucleotides: TGCAGTGCTAGAGATAACTTTAGAAGTGAGCAGTTCTTC.

This clonotype was picked up many times. The chain recombines TRBV9 with TRBJ2-7; perhaps D is TRBD1 or TRBD2 (5 bases each). The ends were cut back, 0 bases at V and 0 bases at J, with 7 bases in the middle. CDR1 and CDR2 from the germline V gene are SGDLS and YYNGEE. There are 14 residues in the CDR3. CDR3 coding DNA: TGTGCCAGCAGCGTAGAGGGGAGCTCCTACGAGCAGTACTTC. It codes for CASSVEGSSYEQYF.